What follows describes a single T cell receptor (beta chain). This record comes from a study of CD8+CD57+ T cells in acquired aplastic anemia. Study-level information: DNA from sorted CD4+ and CD8+ cells averaged approximately 2.9 ug.

Sequenced patients had shown CD8+CD57+ cell expansion by flow cytometry. Trimming cost V 4 bases and J 2 bases; bases outside gene matches: 8. There are 16 residues in the CDR3. Germline lookup yields CDR1 SGHRS and CDR2 YFSETQ. Genomic DNA, serving as template, underwent TCR beta VDJ and CDR3 profiling. TCRdb re-derived calls from the reads in MiXCR, one entry per CDR3 protein. This table holds about 470,000 distinct CDR3 sequences, around 33% found once. The genes are TRBV5-1 and TRBJ2-7; the match to TRBD2 covers 11 bases. Input material: sorted CD4+, CD8+, or CD8+CD57+ T cells (not recorded which) from PBMCs. This TCR was recovered from a human donor with aplastic anemia. The CDR3 loop is CASSPFTSGRTYEQYF. The CDR3 nucleotides are TGCGCCAGCAGCCCGTTTACTAGCGGGAGAACCTACGAGCAGTACTTC.